These 29 T cell receptor beta chains share one sample of origin, sequenced in a study of PD-1 blockade in classical Hodgkin lymphoma. The data were produced by immunoSEQ multiplex PCR, yet TCRdb's version contains in-frame clones alone and is incomplete. The top ten clones hold around 30% of a sample with 12,000 or so clones, roughly 85% of them seen once. Each of the patients experienced relapse following autologous stem cell transplantation, and their brentuximab vedotin exposure differed. Source: peripheral blood mononuclear cells (PBMCs), taken at baseline. The receptors here all came from a human donor with classical Hodgkin lymphoma.

This rearrangement joins TRBV7-3 to TRBJ1-1; 9 nucleotides agree with TRBD1. In germline, CDR1 is SGHTA, CDR2 FQGTGA. The CDR3 is 14 amino acids. V gave up 4 bases and J gave up 7 bases; unmatched junction bases: 7. CDR3 region: CASSSTGGSGEAFF. In DNA form, the CDR3 reads TGTGCCAGCAGCTCCACAGGGGGCAGTGGTGAAGCTTTCTTT.

V usage is TRBV9 and J usage is TRBJ2-1; 11 nucleotides align to TRBD2. CDR3 length: 16 amino acids. The V segment lost 0 bases and the J segment 7 bases; nucleotides outside the gene matches: 6. Germline V gene lookup returns CDR1 SGDLS and CDR2 YYNGEE. The CDR3: CASSVVDRLAGNEQFF. The DNA for the CDR3 is TGTGCCAGCAGCGTAGTAGACCGACTAGCGGGGAATGAGCAGTTCTTC.

This rearrangement joins TRBV7-2 to TRBJ1-2; 9 bases fit TRBD1. J lost 4 bases, V lost 3 bases, and 6 bases had no gene match. Germline V gives CDR1 SGHTA, CDR2 FQGNSA. The CDR3 loop spans 15 amino acids. CDR3 nucleotide sequence: TGTGCCAGCAGCTTGCAGGGACAGGGATCCTATGGCTACACCTTC. Amino acid sequence: CASSLQGQGSYGYTF.

This clone was seen just once. A junction end diverges from the germline sequence, so it may reflect a read error. CDR3 in DNA: TGTGCCAGCAGCCCTCTCCACTTC. It translates to CASSPLHF. The chain joins TRBV7-2 to TRBJ2-7; D remains unclear. This CDR3 region has 8 residues. Germline V gene data show CDR1 as SGHTA and CDR2 as FQGNSA.

V and J are TRBV10-3 and TRBJ2-1, with D uncertain. V lost 8 bases to trimming and J lost 0 bases, with 11 bases between them. The CDR3 spans 14 residues. From germline, CDR1 is ENHRY and CDR2 SYGVKD. The chain's CDR3 is CAIRHSSSYNEQFF. The CDR3 region has the DNA TGTGCCATCCGACACTCGAGCTCCTACAATGAGCAGTTCTTC.

The chain combines TRBV7-8 with TRBJ2-4; 8 bases fit TRBD1. There are 15 residues in the CDR3. V dropped 5 bases and J dropped 8; count of bases not matched to a gene: 11. Looked up from germline, CDR1 is SGHVS and CDR2 is FQNEAQ. The CDR3 protein is CASSNQGAPGDIQYF. The CDR3 DNA is TGTGCCAGCAGCAACCAGGGGGCACCCGGGGACATTCAGTACTTC.

The V gene is TRBV7-3, the J gene TRBJ2-7; either TRBD1 or TRBD2 may supply D (6 bases each). The CDR3 runs to 15 residues. The V end lost 3 bases, the J end lost 3 bases, and 15 bases lay between the germline ends. Germline assignment: CDR1 SGHTA and CDR2 FQGTGA. CDR3 loop: CASSLEGGRLYEQYF. CDR3 DNA sequence: TGTGCCAGCAGCTTGGAGGGGGGACGCCTCTACGAGCAGTACTTC. The full variable domain, its missing parts supplied by reference TRBV7-3 and TRBJ2-7, is GAGVSQTPSNKVTEKGKYVELRCDPISGHTALYWYRQSLGQGPEFLIYFQGTGAADDSGLPNDRFFAVRPEGSVSTLKIQRTERGDSAVYLCASSLEGGRLYEQYFGPGTRLTVT.

This clone was seen just once. This chain uses TRBV6-5 with TRBJ1-2, with 10 bases matching TRBD1. After removal of 8 bases from V and 7 bases from J, the junction contained 1 base not matched to a gene. This CDR3 has 11 residues. Germline lookup yields CDR1 MNHEY and CDR2 SVGAGI. CDR3 in amino acids: CASGQGGGYTF. DNA of the CDR3: TGTGCCAGCGGACAGGGGGGTGGCTACACCTTC.

By share, this clone ranks as large. The chain recombines TRBV29-1 with TRBJ1-4; D is uncertain. The germline gives CDR1 SQVTM, CDR2 ANQGSEA. CDR3 length equals 14 residues. Trimming removed 1 base at V and 4 bases at J, with 10 bases between. The CDR3, as DNA: TGCAGCGTTGAAGTGGAGCTTGGTAATGAAAAACTGTTTTTT. Amino acids: CSVEVELGNEKLFF.

V gene TRBV21-1 combines with J gene TRBJ1-3; the table's D call, TRBD1, was not checked against the DNA. TRBV21-1 is shown as a pseudogene. The CDR3 is 18 amino acids. The CDR3 DNA reads as TGTGCCAGCAGGGTCGACAGGGGGCCGCCATCCTCTGGAAACACCATATATTTT. It yields the protein CASRVDRGPPSSGNTIYF.

CDR3 protein: CASSFTSGGAPYEQYF. In DNA, the CDR3 is TGTGCCAGCAGCTTTACTAGCGGGGGGGCTCCCTACGAGCAGTACTTC. This chain uses TRBV5-4 with TRBJ2-7; 13 bases match TRBD2. There are 16 residues in the CDR3. The ends lost 2 bases at V and 2 bases at J; junction bases unmatched: 4. Germline V gene sequence: CDR1 SGHNT, CDR2 YYREEE (reference sequence).

This clone was seen a single time. V is TRBV14 and J is TRBJ1-6; D gene uncertain. Trimming removed 4 bases from V and 10 bases from J, with 20 bases in between. Germline V lookup: CDR1 SGHDN, CDR2 FVKESK. This CDR3 comprises 16 residues. The CDR3 is CASSLLVNSYPSPLHF. In nucleotides, the CDR3 is TGTGCCAGCAGCCTCTTGGTCAACTCTTACCCATCACCCCTCCACTTT. Filled out from reference TRBV14 and TRBJ1-6, the complete variable domain reads EAGVTQFPSHSVIEKGQTVTLRCDPISGHDNLYWYRRVMGKEIKFLLHFVKESKQDESGMPNNRFLAERTGGTYSTLKVQPAELEDSGVYFCASSLLVNSYPSPLHFGNGTRLTVT.

The chain carries TRBV11-1 and TRBJ2-7, with TRBD1 identical over 10 bases. J was trimmed by 6 bases and V by 2 bases; bases with no gene match: 7. Germline values: CDR1 SGHAT, CDR2 FQDESV (reference sequence). The CDR3 is 15 residues long. The CDR3: CASSLTGTGATEQYF. The DNA of the CDR3 is TGTGCCAGCAGCTTAACCGGGACAGGGGCAACCGAGCAGTACTTC.

The chain recombines TRBV4-1 with TRBJ1-2, with D perhaps matching TRBD1 (6 bases). There are 15 residues in the CDR3. Trimming pared 5 bases from V and 4 bases from J, leaving 17 bases between. The germline V gene encodes CDR1 MGHRA and CDR2 YSYEKL. CDR3 in DNA: TGCGCCAGCAGCAGGGAACAGGGAATGAGCTATGGCTACACCTTC. It codes for CASSREQGMSYGYTF.

The V gene is TRBV28, the J gene TRBJ2-4; D ambiguous. The CDR3 is 14 residues long. V gave up 3 bases and J gave up 10 bases, with 16 bases separating them. In germline, CDR1 is MDHEN, CDR2 SYDVKM. CDR3 protein: CASSFGTGVTIQYF. In DNA, the CDR3 is TGTGCCAGCAGTTTCGGAACCGGTGTGACAATTCAGTACTTC.

The chain employs TRBV13 and TRBJ2-3, with D perhaps assigned TRBD1 or TRBD2 (6 bases each). The V gene lost 2 bases and the J gene lost 4 bases, with 28 bases spanning the gap. Germline CDR1 and CDR2: PRHDT and FYEKMQ (reference sequence). This CDR3 has 20 residues. The DNA of the CDR3 is TGTGCCAGCAGCTTATATAAGCGCAGTAGCGGCAGGGGTATCCCAGATACGCAGTATTTT. Translated: CASSLYKRSSGRGIPDTQYF.

This chain links TRBV9 with TRBJ2-3; perhaps D is TRBD1 or TRBD2 (5 bases each). This CDR3 contains 11 residues. Trimming removed 5 bases at V and 4 bases at J, with 5 bases between. CDR1 SGDLS and CDR2 YYNGEE come from the germline V gene. The CDR3 protein is CASRGADTQYF. Here the CDR3 DNA reads TGTGCCAGCAGGGGGGCAGATACGCAGTATTTT.

This clone has a handful of counts. In nucleotides, the CDR3 is TGTGCCAGCAGCCTCCGTGGTGAGCAGTTCTTC. Translated, it gives CASSLRGEQFF. The V call is TRBV7-9, the J call TRBJ2-1; D unresolved. CDR1 and CDR2 from the germline V gene are SEHNR and FQNEAQ (reference sequence). Trimming took 5 bases from V and 9 from J, leaving 8 bases between them. The CDR3 runs 11 residues.

The V call is TRBV5-6, the J call TRBJ1-2; the D is unclear. Germline assignment: CDR1 SGHDT and CDR2 YYEEEE. Trimming pared 4 bases from V and 4 bases from J, leaving 14 bases between. The CDR3 totals 14 residues. CDR3 in DNA: TGTGCCAGCAGCCGGACCCGACGGACCTATGGCTACACCTTC. Protein: CASSRTRRTYGYTF.

The gene calls are TRBV19 and TRBJ2-1, with D unresolved. The V gene lost 3 bases and the J gene lost 4 bases, with 7 bases spanning the gap. The CDR3 contains 13 residues. Germline CDR1 and CDR2: LNHDA and SQIVND (reference sequence). The CDR3 region is CASSMVAYNEQFF. DNA of the CDR3: TGTGCCAGTAGTATGGTAGCATACAATGAGCAGTTCTTC.

This chain links TRBV7-9 with TRBJ2-7; no clear D gene. The germline V gene encodes CDR1 SEHNR and CDR2 FQNEAQ (reference sequence). V gave up 3 bases and J gave up 5 bases, with 14 bases separating them. CDR3 length: 14 residues. Here the CDR3 reads CASSFVRVGDEQYF. The CDR3 coding sequence is TGTGCCAGCAGCTTTGTCCGGGTAGGAGACGAGCAGTACTTC. Based on the CDR3 plus reference TRBV7-9 and TRBJ2-7, the full variable domain is DTGVSQNPRHKITKRGQNVTFRCDPISEHNRLYWYRQTLGQGPEFLTYFQNEAQLEKSRLLSDRFSAERPKGSFSTLEIQRTEQGDSAMYLCASSFVRVGDEQYFGPGTRLTVT.

This clone showed up just a few times. This sequence joins TRBV5-1 and TRBJ2-4, with TRBD2 matching 7 bases. J gave up 0 bases and V 4 bases, and 7 bases lay outside the gene matches. Germline values: CDR1 SGHRS, CDR2 YFSETQ. CDR3 size: 16 residues. The CDR3 coding sequence is TGCGCCAGCAGCCGGGGGGTGAGAGTAGCCAAAAACATTCAGTACTTC. Translation gives CASSRGVRVAKNIQYF.

The CDR3 reads CASSLYGEEVRYF. As DNA, the CDR3 is TGTGCCAGCAGCTTATATGGGGAAGAAGTAAGATACTTC. The chain joins TRBV7-3 to TRBJ2-7; D is ambiguous. The CDR3 contains 13 residues. Germline V gene lookup returns CDR1 SGHTA and CDR2 FQGTGA. V lost 2 bases, J lost 13 bases, and 18 bases lay in between.

This clone was counted between two and nine times. This chain links TRBV19 with TRBJ2-3; D remains ambiguous. The CDR3 runs 15 residues. Trimming cost V 1 base and J 4 bases, with 12 bases left between them. CDR1 is LNHDA and CDR2 is SQIVND in the germline V gene (reference sequence). As DNA, the CDR3 is TGTGCCAGTAGTATAGCTAGGATCCCAGCAGATACGCAGTATTTT. It codes for CASSIARIPADTQYF.

The chain has TRBV5-1 and TRBJ2-3; D not resolved. With 0 bases removed from V and 4 bases from J, the gap between germline ends came to 3 bases. The CDR3 is 12 amino acids. Germline V gene data show CDR1 as SGHRS and CDR2 as YFSETQ. CDR3 region: CASSLGADTQYF. The DNA for the CDR3 is TGCGCCAGCAGCTTGGGGGCAGATACGCAGTATTTT. The complete variable domain, with remaining parts taken from reference TRBV5-1 and TRBJ2-3, reads KAGVTQTPRYLIKTRGQQVTLSCSPISGHRSVSWYQQTPGQGLQFLFEYFSETQRNKGNFPGRFSGRQFSNSRSEMNVSTLELGDSALYLCASSLGADTQYFGPGTRLTVL.

CDR3 nucleotide sequence: TGTGCCAGTAGTATAGTCCGGGCCGCTGGGGCCAACGTCCTGACTTTC. Translated: CASSIVRAAGANVLTF. The chain employs TRBV19 and TRBJ2-6; the D is unclear. The CDR3 covers 16 residues. The V end lost 1 base, the J end lost 2 bases, and 9 bases lay between the germline ends. Looked up from germline, CDR1 is LNHDA and CDR2 is SQIVND (reference sequence).

The chain's CDR3 is CASSQQGRPYGYTF. The DNA for the CDR3 is TGTGCCAGCAGCCAACAGGGGCGACCTTATGGCTACACCTTC. The V call is TRBV11-1, the J call TRBJ1-2; 7 bases agree with TRBD1. The CDR3 sequence is 14 residues long. In germline, CDR1 is SGHAT, CDR2 FQDESV (reference sequence). Losses at the gene ends were 5 bases for V and 5 bases for J; bases not matched to a gene: 8.

This clone was seen a handful of times. The chain uses TRBV30 and TRBJ1-6, with no clear D. This CDR3 comprises 14 residues. V was cut by 2 bases and J by 9 bases, with 14 bases left in between. Germline V lookup: CDR1 GTSNPN, CDR2 SVGIG (reference sequence). CDR3 nucleotides: TGTGCCTGGAGTCGAGGAGTGTTGGGTTCACCCCTCCACTTT. It translates to CAWSRGVLGSPLHF.

This clone was counted between two and nine times. The chain uses TRBV5-5 and TRBJ1-5; D is unresolved. Germline lookup yields CDR1 SGHKS and CDR2 YYEKEE (reference sequence). Trimming left V 2 bases short and J 1 base short, with 7 bases between. The CDR3 extends over 14 amino acids. The CDR3 nucleotides read TGTGCCAGCAGCTTCGGCCAGAGCAATCAGCCCCAGCATTTT. Amino acids: CASSFGQSNQPQHF.